This T cell receptor (delta chain) was observed in a study of γδ T cells in repeated Plasmodium falciparum infection. Study-wide context: Age- and gender-matched Australian children served as comparison for malaria-exposed Malian children. Malaria-naive adults were infected with P. falciparum NF54 four times over around 600 days. Study-level findings and limits: Vgamma9/Vdelta2+ repertoires stayed stably polyclonal over time and infection.

Flow sorting of PBMC yielded separate Vgamma9/Vdelta2+ and Vdelta2-negative gammadelta T cell populations for bulk repertoire analysis. This clone has only a few counts. The antigen remains unidentified. At one of its ends the junction is not consistent with the germline gene, which may arise from a read error. Other DNA sequences in the sample encode the same CDR3. The CDR3 sequence is 22 residues long. Per the germline V gene, CDR1 is TSWWSYY and CDR2 is QGS. TCRdb processed the multiplex PCR reads again with the CATT caller. The top ten hold 7.5% to 10% of the sample, which has more than 70,000 delta-chain clones, 0.75% to 1% seen once.

Material for sequencing was gamma-delta T cells from blood. The rearrangement joins TRDV1 to TRDJ1; 7 bases line up with TRDD3. The J gene is not listed in TCRdb, so it was assigned here from a DNA match to germline. The TCR sequence derives from a pool of human donors (malaria-infected and uninfected, not separated). The CDR3 DNA reads TGTGCCCTTGGGGAACTAGGCTCTTATATAACCAGTTCCGGGGGATACACCGATAAACTCATCTTT. Its translation is CALGELGSYITSSGGYTDKLIF.